Listed below are T cell receptor beta chains from one sample, sequenced in a study of cytomegalovirus exposure and HLA in healthy donors. Only in-frame clones appear in the TCRdb table, and some are missing; sequencing was by immunoSEQ multiplex PCR. The sample shows hundreds of thousands of clones, 65% to 85% of them seen only once. Sequenced: PBMCs. These TCRs come from a woman aged 25 to 39 in good health and CMV-seropositive. CDR3s include the opening cysteine and the closing phenylalanine or tryptophan. The D gene is left open where the match is weak. Clone size, where shown, is once, few, many, or a class for clones that have expanded.

TRBJ1-2	few	TRBV27	16	-	CASSPENPGSLGGYTF	TGTGCCAGCAGTCCAGAGAACCCAGGGTCTCTTGGTGGCTACACCTTC
TRBJ2-5	-	TRBV25-1	13	TRBD2	CASKFSGGETQYF	TGTGCCAGCAAGTTCTCGGGAGGGGAGACCCAGTACTTC
TRBJ2-1	-	TRBV10-2	13	-	CASSESDLIKKFF	TGCGCCAGCAGTGAGTCGGACTTGATTAAGAAGTTCTTC
TRBJ1-2	-	TRBV13	13	-	CASSRNYNYGYTF	TGTGCCAGCAGCCGAAATTATAACTATGGCTACACCTTC
TRBJ2-1	once	TRBV2	17	TRBD1	CASSFQNWDRIYHEQFF	TGTGCCAGCAGTTTCCAGAATTGGGACAGGATTTACCATGAGCAGTTCTTC
TRBJ2-7	-	TRBV4-2	13	-	CASSLGISYEQYF	TGTGCCAGCAGCCTTGGGATTTCCTACGAGCAGTACTTC
TRBJ2-7	-	TRBV2	13	TRBD1	CASNRDRGDEQYF	TGTGCCAGCAACAGAGACAGGGGGGACGAGCAGTACTTC
TRBJ1-2	-	TRBV5-6	14	-	CASRAVDSFYGYTF	TGTGCCAGCAGGGCAGTCGACTCTTTCTATGGCTACACCTTC
TRBJ1-2	-	TRBV21-1	18	-	CASSIKVNVDRPNYGYTF	TGTGCCAGCAGCATAAAAGTTAACGTCGACAGGCCAAACTATGGCTACACCTTC
TRBJ2-7	once	TRBV28	17	TRBD2	CASLPGLAGGPFYEQYF	TGTGCCAGCTTACCGGGACTAGCGGGAGGGCCCTTCTACGAGCAGTACTTC
TRBJ1-2	-	TRBV27	14	-	CASSPTQSGTGYTF	TGTGCCAGCAGTCCTACCCAAAGCGGCACCGGCTACACCTTC
TRBJ2-1	-	TRBV7-9	13	-	CASSSKHGDEQFF	TGTGCCAGCAGCTCTAAACATGGGGATGAGCAGTTCTTC
TRBJ1-5	-	TRBV28	16	TRBD1	CASSPLTGDYNQPQHF	TGTGCCAGCAGCCCCCTCACAGGGGATTACAATCAGCCCCAGCATTTT
TRBJ1-2	-	TRBV6-5	12	-	CASSYRVGGYTF	TGTGCCAGCAGTTATAGGGTTGGTGGCTACACCTTC
TRBJ2-4	-	TRBV7-6	17	-	CASTTPPQRTTKNIQYF	TGTGCCAGCACCACCCCCCCCCAAAGGACGACCAAAAACATTCAGTACTTC
TRBJ2-1	-	TRBV6-1	15	TRBD2	CAIQRTSGAYNEQFF	TGTGCCATCCAAAGGACTAGCGGGGCCTACAATGAGCAGTTCTTC
TRBJ2-2	-	TRBV25-1	13	-	CASKVANTGELFF	TGTGCCAGCAAGGTAGCGAACACCGGGGAGCTGTTTTTT